This T cell receptor beta chain emerged from a study of cytomegalovirus exposure and HLA in healthy donors. Concerning this clone: Its antigen is still unknown.

The CDR3 has 15 residues. The V gene's germline CDR1 is LNHNV and CDR2 YYDKDF (reference sequence). V trimming: 2 bases; J trimming: 2 bases; junction bases outside the gene matches: 4. The study ran its PCR with 60 Vbeta and 13 Jbeta primers. Authors' analysis steps: Unique TCR beta chains numbered approximately 80 million in a later analysis, with approximately 10 million shared. Generated by immunoSEQ multiplex PCR, the TCRdb table keeps only in-frame clones and is missing some. D and trimming come from the DNA, and the V and J calls and clone size come from that table. The top ten clones hold about 12% of a sample with 35,000 to 45,000 clones, roughly half of them seen once. Study conclusions and caveats: According to a later analysis, most TCR beta chains associated with CMV appeared HLA-restricted. The authors reported that TCR beta sequences could predict HLA-A and HLA-B alleles. These predictions were accurate for most subjects in the first cohort. A later analysis showed TCR association rates differing by HLA locus, peaking at DRB1 and lowest at HLA-C.

This TCR derives from a human donor in good health. Sequencing input: PBMCs. The chain couples TRBV15 to TRBJ1-1, with TRBD1 matching over 8 bases. Here the CDR3 reads CATSRLGQGNTEAFF. In nucleotides, the CDR3 is TGTGCCACCAGCAGACTCGGACAGGGCAACACTGAAGCTTTCTTT.